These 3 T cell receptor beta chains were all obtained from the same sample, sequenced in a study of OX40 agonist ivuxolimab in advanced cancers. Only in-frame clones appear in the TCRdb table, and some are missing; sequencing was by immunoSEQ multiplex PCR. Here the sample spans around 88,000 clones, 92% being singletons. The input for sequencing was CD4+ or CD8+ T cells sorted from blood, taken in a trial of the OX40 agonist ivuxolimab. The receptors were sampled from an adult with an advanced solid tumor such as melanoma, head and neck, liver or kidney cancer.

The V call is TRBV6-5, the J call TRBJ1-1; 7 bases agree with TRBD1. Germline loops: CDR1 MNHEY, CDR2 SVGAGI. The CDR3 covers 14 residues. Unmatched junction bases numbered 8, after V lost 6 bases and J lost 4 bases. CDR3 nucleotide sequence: TGTGCCAGCAGAGAGACAGGGAGGGGCACTGAAGCTTTCTTT. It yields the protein CASRETGRGTEAFF.

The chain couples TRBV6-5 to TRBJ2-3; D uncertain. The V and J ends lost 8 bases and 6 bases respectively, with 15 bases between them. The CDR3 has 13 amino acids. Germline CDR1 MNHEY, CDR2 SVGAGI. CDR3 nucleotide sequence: TGTGCCAGCCGACCCGCCGGAAGGGATACGCAGTATTTT. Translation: CASRPAGRDTQYF.

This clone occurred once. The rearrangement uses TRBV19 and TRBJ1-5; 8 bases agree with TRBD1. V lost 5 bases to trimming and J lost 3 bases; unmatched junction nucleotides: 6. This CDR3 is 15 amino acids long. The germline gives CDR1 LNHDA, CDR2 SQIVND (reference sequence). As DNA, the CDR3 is TGTGCCAGTAGTGACAGGGGAGTAGCCAATCAGCCCCAGCATTTT. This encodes CASSDRGVANQPQHF.